The next 25 T cell receptor beta chains were all read from a single sample in a study of blood T cells in healthy people across ages. Sample-barcoded 5' priming and a J-beta primer mix drove a second PCR of roughly 6 to 12 cycles. One entry per CDR3 protein results from TCRdb running MiXCR on the 5' RACE reads. The profile shows some 790,000 distinct CDR3 sequences, 29% of them singletons. The sequencing input was blood. The receptors stem from a woman of 80 years or more in good health.

The sample holds a few counts of this clonotype. The chain links TRBV11-2 to TRBJ1-2; tentative D call: TRBD1 (6 bases). Between the trimmed V and J ends, which lost 5 bases and 8 bases, there was a span of 18 bases. Germline CDR1 is SGHAT and CDR2 is FQNNGV. The CDR3 totals 14 residues. Written as DNA, the CDR3 is TGTGCCAGCAGCCTTGTTCGGTCTGGGGGCGGCTACACCTTC. It encodes CASSLVRSGGGYTF.

This clonotype has at least ten counts. The V gene is TRBV25-1, the J gene TRBJ1-2, with D maybe TRBD1 (6 bases). The V end lost 4 bases, the J end lost 7 bases, and 13 bases lay between the germline ends. The CDR3 totals 13 residues. The germline V gene has CDR1 MGHDK and CDR2 SYGVNS. The CDR3 region has the DNA TGTGCCAGCAGTGCCTCCGGGACATCTGGCTACACCTTC. This encodes CASSASGTSGYTF.

This chain uses TRBV4-3 with TRBJ2-2; tentatively, D is TRBD1 (6 bases). In germline, CDR1 is LGHNA, CDR2 YSLEER. The CDR3 is made up of 16 amino acids. V was trimmed by 0 bases and J by 7 bases, leaving 15 bases between them. The CDR3 DNA sequence: TGCGCCAGCAGCCAAGATTGGGGGCGCCTTGGCGGGGAGCTGTTTTTT. It is translated as CASSQDWGRLGGELFF.

This clonotype was counted a few times. This chain joins TRBV6-4 and TRBJ2-3; D might be TRBD1 or TRBD2, each matching 5 bases. The V end lost 3 bases, the J end lost 2 bases, and 9 bases lay between the germline ends. The CDR3 length is 14 residues. Germline V gene data show CDR1 as MRHNA and CDR2 as SNTAGT. CDR3 coding DNA: TGTGCCAGCAGTGATGGGGGTACCACAGATACGCAGTATTTT. Translated, it gives CASSDGGTTDTQYF.

The chain recombines TRBV6-5 with TRBJ1-3, with 7 nucleotides matching TRBD1. CDR3 length equals 15 residues. V dropped 2 bases and J dropped 2; count of bases not matched to a gene: 3. Germline V gene sequence: CDR1 MNHEY, CDR2 SVGAGI. The CDR3: CASSYQGGTGNTIYF. Written as DNA, the CDR3 is TGTGCCAGCAGTTACCAGGGGGGAACTGGAAACACCATATATTTT.

At least ten counts were recorded for this clonotype. One junction end does not reproduce the germline sequence, and a read error may be involved. V is TRBV2 and J is TRBJ2-3; D is unresolved. CDR3 length equals 15 residues. CDR1 SNHLY and CDR2 FYNNEI come from the germline V gene. In nucleotides, the CDR3 is TGCGCCAGCAGTGAAGGGCAGTCTAGCACAGATACGCAGTATTTT. Amino acid sequence: CASSEGQSSTDTQYF.

The chain combines TRBV28 with TRBJ2-7; D is ambiguous. The V and J ends lost 0 bases and 3 bases respectively, with 12 bases between them. Germline V gene data show CDR1 as MDHEN and CDR2 as SYDVKM. The CDR3 is 15 amino acids. CDR3 amino acids: CASSLWRLKGYEQYF. The CDR3, as DNA: TGTGCCAGCAGTTTATGGAGGCTTAAGGGCTACGAGCAGTACTTC. The complete variable domain, with remaining parts taken from reference TRBV28 and TRBJ2-7, reads DVKVTQSSRYLVKRTGEKVFLECVQDMDHENMFWYRQDPGLGLRLIYFSYDVKMKEKGDIPEGYSVSREKKERFSLILESASTNQTSMYLCASSLWRLKGYEQYFGPGTRLTVT.

This clonotype was counted at least ten times. V usage is TRBV28 and J usage is TRBJ2-7; TRBD1 is a possible D gene (6 bases). The CDR3 is made up of 14 amino acids. Germline CDR1 MDHEN, CDR2 SYDVKM. V lost 1 base, J lost 3 bases, and 10 bases lay in between. CDR3 coding DNA: TGTGCCAGCAGTTTATTAGGACAGAACTACGAGCAGTACTTC. It is translated as CASSLLGQNYEQYF.

This clonotype occurred many times. This chain connects TRBV20-1 to TRBJ2-1, with TRBD1 as a possible D gene (6 bases). Looked up from germline, CDR1 is DFQATT and CDR2 is SNEGSKA (reference sequence). The CDR3 length is 14 residues. Deletions cut 5 bases from V and 3 bases from J, with 14 bases between. The CDR3 here is CSAGHPRGYNEQFF. As DNA, the CDR3 is TGCAGTGCTGGACACCCCAGGGGCTACAATGAGCAGTTCTTC.

There are many counts of this clonotype. The rearrangement links TRBV7-9 to TRBJ2-5; D is uncertain. In germline, CDR1 is SEHNR, CDR2 FQNEAQ (reference sequence). This CDR3 has 15 residues. The V and J ends lost 2 bases and 2 bases respectively, with 12 bases between them. CDR3 in DNA: TGTGCCAGCAGCTTATTCCAGGTTCTTCAAGAGACCCAGTACTTC. It yields the protein CASSLFQVLQETQYF.

This clonotype was observed many times. The V gene is TRBV12-3 or TRBV12-4, the J gene TRBJ1-2; D not certain. The ends were cut back, 6 bases at V and 0 bases at J, with 11 bases in the middle. This CDR3 is 14 amino acids long. DNA of the CDR3: TGTGCCAGCAGCTCGGAACTTGCTAACTATGGCTACACCTTC. Amino acid sequence: CASSSELANYGYTF.

This clonotype was observed many times. The chain joins TRBV15 to TRBJ2-7; D gene ambiguous. The CDR3 is 15 amino acids. V gave up 0 bases and J gave up 3 bases, with 12 bases separating them. CDR1 is LNHNV, CDR2 YYDKDF, per germline (reference sequence). The CDR3 DNA sequence: TGTGCCACCAGCAGAGATAACAGCCCATACTACGAGCAGTACTTC. This translates into CATSRDNSPYYEQYF.

The chain couples TRBV6-2 or TRBV6-3 to TRBJ1-1; D not resolved. The V gene lost 2 bases and the J gene lost 1 base, with 11 bases spanning the gap. The CDR3 runs to 15 residues. Germline CDR1 MNHEY, CDR2 SVGEGT. The DNA for the CDR3 is TGTGCCAGCAGTTACGGTTTAACACCGAACACTGAAGCTTTCTTT. This encodes CASSYGLTPNTEAFF.

This clonotype was seen many times. CDR3 loop: CASSPSGRGGRQETQYF. CDR3 DNA: TGTGCCAGCAGCCCGTCGGGGCGGGGGGGCCGCCAAGAGACCCAGTACTTC. The chain has TRBV7-2 and TRBJ2-5; 9 positions match TRBD2. This CDR3 is 17 amino acids long. V lost 5 bases, J lost 1 base, and 11 bases stayed unmatched. Per germline, CDR1 SGHTA and CDR2 FQGNSA.

CDR3 coding DNA: TGTGCCAGCAGCCAGGATATAGCGGGGGGGACAGATACGCAGTATTTT. Its translation: CASSQDIAGGTDTQYF. This chain links TRBV3-1 with TRBJ2-3; 11 positions match TRBD2. The CDR3 covers 16 residues. Germline-derived CDR1 and CDR2 are LGHDT and YNNKEL (reference sequence). Trimming cost V 3 bases and J 3 bases; bases outside gene matches: 5.

V gene TRBV12-3 or TRBV12-4 combines with J gene TRBJ1-2, with D hard to call. Trimming shortened V by 6 bases and J by 2 bases, and 10 bases separated the two germline ends. The CDR3 runs 13 residues. Written as DNA, the CDR3 is TGTGCCAGCAGACATCCAGAGAACTATGGCTACACCTTC. It specifies CASRHPENYGYTF.

V is TRBV6-5 and J is TRBJ1-5; perhaps TRBD1 as D (6 bases). Germline V CDR1 and CDR2: MNHEY, SVGAGI. V dropped 5 bases and J dropped 4 bases, with 15 bases sitting between them. The CDR3 extends over 15 amino acids. The chain's CDR3 is CASSGGGTNNQPQHF. CDR3 DNA: TGTGCCAGCAGTGGAGGCGGGACAAATAATCAGCCCCAGCATTTT.

This clonotype was recorded a few times. The chain recombines TRBV20-1 with TRBJ2-5, with D possibly matching TRBD2 (5 bases). Germline-derived CDR1 and CDR2 are DFQATT and SNEGSKA (reference sequence). There are 12 residues in the CDR3. Trimming took 7 bases from V and 11 from J, leaving 20 bases between them. The CDR3 DNA is TGCAGTGTCAAGGACTCCCCCAGAGAGCAGTACTTC. Translated, it gives CSVKDSPREQYF.

This clonotype was counted many times. This rearrangement joins TRBV15 to TRBJ2-5; the match to TRBD1 covers 7 bases. This CDR3 spans 14 amino acids. J lost 5 bases, V lost 4 bases, and 7 bases had no gene match. Germline assignment: CDR1 LNHNV and CDR2 YYDKDF (reference sequence). This CDR3 reads CATSNHRGGETQYF. In DNA, the CDR3 is TGTGCCACCAGCAACCACAGGGGTGGGGAGACCCAGTACTTC.

About this clonotype: At one end, the junction sequence differs from germline, possibly due to a read error. The chain combines TRBV7-9 with TRBJ2-3; D may be TRBD1 (6 bases). The germline CDR1 and CDR2 sequences are SEHNR and FQNEAQ (reference sequence). This CDR3 has 14 amino acids. In DNA, the CDR3 is TGTGCCTGCAGCTTAGGCAGGGGAACAGATACGCAGTATTTT. This sequence encodes CACSLGRGTDTQYF. Looking up the rest from reference TRBV7-9 and TRBJ2-3 gives the full variable domain: DTGVSQNPRHKITKRGQNVTFRCDPISEHNRLYWYRQTLGQGPEFLTYFQNEAQLEKSRLLSDRFSAERPKGSFSTLEIQRTEQGDSAMYLCACSLGRGTDTQYFGPGTRLTVL.

This clonotype was observed a handful of times. The chain combines TRBV7-6 with TRBJ2-1, with 7 bases identical to TRBD2. The trim removed 3 bases at V and 6 bases at J, leaving 5 bases unmatched. The CDR3 covers 14 residues. Germline-derived CDR1 and CDR2 are SGHVS and FNYEAQ. The CDR3 loop is CASSFYGEGNEQFF. The CDR3 bases are TGTGCCAGCAGCTTTTACGGGGAGGGCAATGAGCAGTTCTTC.

V gene TRBV19 combines with J gene TRBJ2-7, with 12 bases fitting TRBD2. Near its end, the DNA agrees better with TRBJ2-5, so the J call may be wrong. Germline V gene sequence: CDR1 LNHDA, CDR2 SQIVND (reference sequence). The CDR3 length is 17 residues. The CDR3 nucleotides read TGTGCCAGTAGTATAAAACGGACTAGCGGGGATCAAGAGACCCAGTACTTC. It specifies CASSIKRTSGDQETQYF.

The chain combines TRBV6-1 with TRBJ2-7, with D perhaps given as TRBD1 or TRBD2 (6 bases each). CDR1 and CDR2 (germline): MNHNS, SASEGT. The CDR3 consists of 15 residues. The ends were cut back, 1 base at V and 6 bases at J, with 16 bases in the middle. This CDR3 reads CASSEVGGQGGEQYF. As DNA, the CDR3 is TGTGCCAGCAGTGAAGTTGGGGGGCAGGGAGGCGAGCAGTACTTC.

This clonotype came up a few times. It may be a read error: a sequence one base away is much more abundant. The CDR3 nucleotides read TGTGCCAGCAGCCAAGACCGAGTCTTGCTCAATGAGCAGTACTTC. This encodes CASSQDRVLLNEQYF. V and J are TRBV3-1 and TRBJ2-1; D not resolved. The better agreement between TRBJ2-7 and the DNA end casts doubt on the J call. The CDR3 loop spans 15 amino acids. The V gene's germline CDR1 is LGHDT and CDR2 YNNKEL (reference sequence).

This clonotype was seen repeatedly, ten times or more. The CDR3 loop is CASSKTGTVENEQFF. CDR3 bases: TGTGCCAGCAGTAAAACCGGGACAGTAGAGAATGAGCAGTTCTTC. The V gene is TRBV6-2 or TRBV6-3, the J gene TRBJ2-1; 7 bases map to TRBD1. The CDR3 is 15 amino acids. The germline gives CDR1 MNHEY, CDR2 SVGEGT. V was pared by 5 bases and J by 7 bases, with 11 bases of the junction left unmatched.